This T cell receptor beta chain is drawn from a study of shared clonotypes between healthy human individuals. Trimming pared 0 bases from V and 3 bases from J, leaving 11 bases between. The CDR3 consists of 15 residues. The germline V gene encodes CDR1 MGHRA and CDR2 YSYEKL. The table came from immunoSEQ multiplex PCR; TCRdb's copy has only in-frame clones and leaves some out. The sample shows approximately 100,000 clones, under 70% of them seen only once. This clonotype originated in a man younger than 40 in good health. The sample consisted of memory CD8+ T cells sorted from blood. Stated subset: CD45RO+ cells pooled with CCR7-negative TemRA cells. The chain uses TRBV4-1 and TRBJ1-1; D unclear. The CDR3 coding sequence is TGCGCCAGCAGCCAAGATGCGGGCCCGGACACTGAAGCTTTCTTT. Translated, it gives CASSQDAGPDTEAFF.